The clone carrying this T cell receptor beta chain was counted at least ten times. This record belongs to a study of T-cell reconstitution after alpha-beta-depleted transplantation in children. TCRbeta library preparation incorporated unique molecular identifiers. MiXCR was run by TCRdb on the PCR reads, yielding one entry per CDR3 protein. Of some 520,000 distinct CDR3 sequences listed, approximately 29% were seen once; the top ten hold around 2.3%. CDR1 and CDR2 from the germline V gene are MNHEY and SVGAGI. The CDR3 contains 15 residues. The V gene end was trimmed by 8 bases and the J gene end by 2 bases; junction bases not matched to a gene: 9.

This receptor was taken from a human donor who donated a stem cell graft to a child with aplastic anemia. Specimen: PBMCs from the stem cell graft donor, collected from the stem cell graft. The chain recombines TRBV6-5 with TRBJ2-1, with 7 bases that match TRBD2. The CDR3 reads CASGLPGGPYNEQFF. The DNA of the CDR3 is TGTGCCAGCGGATTACCGGGAGGCCCCTACAATGAGCAGTTCTTC.